This T cell receptor (beta chain) was sequenced for a study of shared clonotypes between healthy human individuals. CDR1 and CDR2 (germline): MDHEN, SYDVKM. Deletions cut 7 bases from V and 2 bases from J, with 9 bases between. CDR3 size: 13 residues. As for this clone: Its antigen is not identified. Other DNA sequences in the same sample also yield this CDR3.

Whole-study results and caveats: Clonotypes shared by all four sorted-subset donors had higher generation probabilities than non-shared clonotypes. Clonotype sharing among donors was thought likely to change with sequencing depth.

CD45RO negativity and positive selection for CCR7 defined naive CD8 cells, a population that excluded terminally differentiated effector memory CD45RA+ cells. Data came from immunoSEQ multiplex PCR; TCRdb stores just in-frame clones and leaves some out. Seen here are hundreds of thousands of clones, about 95% observed once, and the top ten hold roughly 0.1%. The sample consisted of naive CD8+ T cells sorted from blood. The receptor comes from a young woman in good health. The V gene is TRBV28, the J gene TRBJ1-3; a possible D gene is TRBD1 (6 bases). The CDR3 bases are TGTGCCAGCACCCAGGGGCCTGGAAACACCATATATTTT. This translates into CASTQGPGNTIYF.